The 6 T cell receptor beta chains presented below share a single source sample, sequenced in a study of tumor-infiltrating lymphocytes in primary liver carcinoma. The source material, 20-30 mg of unsorted bulk tissue, was used to co-extract RNA and DNA. From 500 ng of total RNA, TCR beta-specific cDNA was reverse-transcribed using a constant-region primer. Employing slightly modified ARM-PCR, three nested multiplex PCR rounds were run, and these gave rise to the TCR beta libraries. Investigators reported that the first two PCR rounds, at 10 to 11 cycles each, used TRBV1-TRBV30 forward primers with a C-beta reverse primer. TCRdb recomputed calls from the multiplex PCR reads with MiXCR, one row per CDR3 protein. Seen here are roughly 91,000 distinct CDR3 sequences, about 70% observed once, and the top ten hold 9% to 10%. Source material: liver tumor tissue from sampling region 5. Subset given: tumor region T5, tumor centre. Receptors were obtained from a woman in her sixties with primary liver carcinoma and hepatitis B virus infection.

In regard to this clonotype: The junction departs from the called germline gene at one end, perhaps through a read error. The chain carries TRBV6-2 or TRBV6-3 and TRBJ2-2, with D unresolved. Germline V gene lookup returns CDR1 MNHEY and CDR2 SVGEGT. There are 13 residues in the CDR3. The CDR3 here is CAGSSGVPGELFF. The CDR3 DNA is TGTGCCGGCAGTTCTGGAGTGCCTGGGGAGCTGTTTTTT.

This clonotype was observed at least ten times. The chain's CDR3 is CASRADSRYGYTF. The CDR3 coding sequence is TGTGCCAGCAGAGCGGACAGCCGTTATGGCTACACCTTC. This sequence joins TRBV5-6 and TRBJ1-2, with D tentatively TRBD1 (6 bases). The CDR3 runs 13 residues. The V end lost 5 bases, the J end lost 5 bases, and 13 bases lay between the germline ends. Germline assignment: CDR1 SGHDT and CDR2 YYEEEE.

Worth noting for this clonotype: The junction and the germline gene differ at one end; a read error may be behind it. V and J are TRBV28 and TRBJ2-1, with TRBD2 as a possible D gene (6 bases). Germline V lookup: CDR1 MDHEN, CDR2 SYDVKM. There are 17 residues in the CDR3. The CDR3 region is CGSSLVSGDRLYNEQFF. The CDR3 nucleotides are TGTGGCAGCAGTTTAGTTTCGGGGGATAGGTTGTACAATGAGCAGTTCTTC.

A note on this clonotype: Relative to the germline gene, one junction end is altered; a read error may explain this. The chain links TRBV6-2 or TRBV6-3 to TRBJ1-4; D is uncertain. This CDR3 is 14 amino acids long. Germline-derived CDR1 and CDR2 are MNHEY and SVGEGT. In nucleotides, the CDR3 is TGTGCCAGCAGTTACGGTGGAACGGCCGAAGAACTGTTCTTT. As protein: CASSYGGTAEELFF.

On this clonotype itself: The junction does not match germline at one end; this may be a read error. The rearrangement joins TRBV6-1 to TRBJ2-7; D not certain. CDR3 length: 15 residues. The V gene's germline CDR1 is MNHNS and CDR2 SASEGT. The CDR3 nucleotides are TGTGTCAGCAGTGAAGTTGGCAGCAGCTCCTACGAGCAGTACTTC. This sequence encodes CVSSEVGSSSYEQYF.

Note on this clonotype: At one end the junction does not follow the germline gene, possibly because of a read error. The chain has TRBV4-2 and TRBJ2-7; D is tentatively TRBD1 or TRBD2 (6 bases each). The CDR3 totals 15 residues. CDR1 LGHNA and CDR2 YNFKEQ come from the germline V gene. DNA of the CDR3: TGTGTCAGCAGCCAAGGGGGACTCGGTTCCTACGAGCAGTACTTC. It is translated as CVSSQGGLGSYEQYF.